These 21 T cell receptor beta chains originate from one sample sequenced in a study of beta chain features in type 1 diabetes. Findings and limits, study-wide: Shortening of TCRB CDR3s, moderate but significant, appeared in all four CD4+ subsets of Type 1 diabetes patients.

What was sequenced were expressed TCRB transcripts, since all of the isolated RNA had been reverse transcribed. Assay used: immunoSEQ multiplex PCR; TCRdb lists only in-frame clones, some missing. The table shows 400,000 or so clones, with over 9% occurring only once. These TCRs' antigens remain unknown. The sequencing sample was made of central memory CD4+ T cells from blood. The receptors come from a man aged 25-40 years with type 1 diabetes.

The chain has TRBV11-2 and TRBJ2-5, with D hard to call. Germline values: CDR1 SGHAT, CDR2 FQNNGV. The CDR3 runs 14 residues. V lost 5 bases to trimming and J lost 1 base, with 11 bases between them. The CDR3 nucleotides read TGTGCCAGCAGCCACACGTGGGCCCAAGAGACCCAGTACTTC. As protein: CASSHTWAQETQYF.

The chain couples TRBV6-6 to TRBJ1-5, with 8 bases that match TRBD1. Germline CDR1 reads MNHNY; CDR2 reads SVGAGI (reference sequence). V lost 3 bases and J lost 5; bases outside the gene matches: 6. The CDR3 length is 15 residues. CDR3: CASSYSGTGYQPQHF. The CDR3 bases are TGTGCCAGCAGTTATTCCGGGACAGGTTATCAGCCCCAGCATTTT.

This clone was recorded many times. This chain connects TRBV6-6 to TRBJ2-5; D uncertain. Trimming cost V 2 bases and J 4 bases, with 11 bases left between them. Germline CDR1 MNHNY, CDR2 SVGAGI (reference sequence). The CDR3 length is 14 residues. CDR3 region: CASSYPARVETQYF. The CDR3 region has the DNA TGTGCCAGCAGTTACCCTGCCCGGGTAGAGACCCAGTACTTC.

This clone has a handful of counts. CDR3 loop: CASSKTGTDIQYF. In nucleotides, the CDR3 is TGTGCCAGCAGTAAGACCGGGACGGACATTCAGTACTTC. The V and J genes are TRBV6-6 and TRBJ2-4, with D tentatively TRBD1 or TRBD2 (5 bases each). From germline, CDR1 is MNHNY and CDR2 SVGAGI (reference sequence). The CDR3 has 13 amino acids. The ends were cut back, 5 bases at V and 8 bases at J, with 13 bases in the middle.

The V call is TRBV18, the J call TRBJ2-2; D is possibly TRBD1 or TRBD2 (5 bases each). V lost 0 bases and J lost 4, with 12 bases in between. This CDR3 is built from 16 residues. Germline CDR1 KGHSH, CDR2 LQKENI. The CDR3 DNA reads as TGTGCCAGCTCACCACCCGGGGCGGAAACCACCGGGGAGCTGTTTTTT. Translating it yields CASSPPGAETTGELFF.

This clone has more than one count but fewer than ten. V usage is TRBV10-3 and J usage is TRBJ1-5, with D perhaps matching TRBD1 (6 bases). From germline, CDR1 is ENHRY and CDR2 SYGVKD. The CDR3 contains 12 residues. With 3 bases removed from V and 7 bases from J, the gap between germline ends came to 7 bases. The CDR3 region has the DNA TGTGCCATCAGTGATGACAGGCAGCCCCAGCATTTT. This codes for CAISDDRQPQHF.

The table lists this clone with a few counts. This chain links TRBV6-6 with TRBJ2-1; 7 bases fit TRBD2. This CDR3 is 13 amino acids long. The V gene end was trimmed by 4 bases and the J gene end by 8 bases; junction bases not matched to a gene: 5. Germline CDR1 reads MNHNY; CDR2 reads SVGAGI (reference sequence). Written as DNA, the CDR3 is TGTGCCAGCAGTTTTTCTGCGGGAGATGAGCAGTTCTTC. It encodes CASSFSAGDEQFF.

The rearrangement joins TRBV7-3 to TRBJ1-5; D call uncertain. The CDR3 consists of 12 residues. Germline loops: CDR1 SGHTA, CDR2 FQGTGA. V shed 2 bases and J shed 7 bases, with 6 bases lying between them. CDR3 protein: CASSLEPQPQHF. For the CDR3, the DNA is TGTGCCAGCAGCTTAGAGCCACAGCCCCAGCATTTT.

In its sample, this clone was seen a few times. This chain uses TRBV7-2 with TRBJ2-2; either TRBD1 or TRBD2 may supply D (5 bases each). Trimming left V 2 bases short and J 6 bases short, with 19 bases between. This CDR3 spans 17 amino acids. Germline lookup yields CDR1 SGHTA and CDR2 FQGNSA. Written as DNA, the CDR3 is TGTGCCAGCAGCTTATGGCCCCCCAGGGTGGGGGCCGGGGAGCTGTTTTTT. It codes for CASSLWPPRVGAGELFF.

There are many counts of this clone. Distinct nucleotide sequences in the sample also encode this CDR3. The chain uses TRBV7-2 and TRBJ1-1; tentatively, D is TRBD1 (6 bases). V was pared by 3 bases and J by 1 base, with 6 bases between. Germline V gene data show CDR1 as SGHTA and CDR2 as FQGNSA. The CDR3 loop spans 13 amino acids. CDR3 DNA: TGTGCCAGCAGCTTGGACAGGAACACTGAAGCTTTCTTT. Its protein is CASSLDRNTEAFF. Drawing the rest from reference TRBV7-2 and TRBJ1-1, the complete variable domain is GAGVSQSPSNKVTEKGKDVELRCDPISGHTALYWYRQSLGQGLEFLIYFQGNSAPDKSGLPSDRFSAERTGGSVSTLTIQRTQQEDSAVYLCASSLDRNTEAFFGQGTRLTVV.

The V gene is TRBV30, the J gene TRBJ2-5; 10 bases fit TRBD2. V dropped 3 bases and J dropped 4; count of bases not matched to a gene: 11. The CDR3 runs to 16 residues. Germline V gene sequence: CDR1 GTSNPN, CDR2 SVGIG (reference sequence). The CDR3 sequence: CAWRTGAGGRLETQYF. CDR3 DNA: TGTGCCTGGAGGACAGGAGCGGGAGGGCGGTTAGAGACCCAGTACTTC. The complete variable domain, with remaining parts taken from reference TRBV30 and TRBJ2-5, reads SQTIHQWPATLVQPVGSPLSLECTVEGTSNPNLYWYRQAAGRGLQLLFYSVGIGQISSEVPQNLSASRPQDRQFILSSKKLLLSDSGFYLCAWRTGAGGRLETQYFGPGTRLLVL.

There are a few counts of this clone. This rearrangement joins TRBV11-2 to TRBJ2-7, with a tentative D call TRBD2 (6 bases). V dropped 5 bases and J dropped 7 bases, with 12 bases sitting between them. The CDR3 runs to 12 residues. CDR1 and CDR2 (germline): SGHAT, FQNNGV. CDR3 sequence: CASSTHREEQYF. Here the CDR3 DNA reads TGTGCCAGCAGCACGCACCGGGAGGAGCAGTACTTC.

There are a few counts of this clone. The chain employs TRBV6-1 and TRBJ2-2; maybe TRBD2 (5 bases). V lost 7 bases to trimming and J lost 3 bases, with 9 bases between them. Germline V gene lookup returns CDR1 MNHNS and CDR2 SASEGT. The CDR3 consists of 13 residues. In DNA form, the CDR3 reads TGTGCCAGCATTAGAGGGTACACCGGGGAGCTGTTTTTT. Its protein is CASIRGYTGELFF.

The chain has TRBV7-9 and TRBJ1-2, with D unresolved. V was shortened by 4 bases and J by 4 bases, with 7 bases between the two germline ends. The CDR3 loop spans 12 amino acids. Germline V gives CDR1 SEHNR, CDR2 FQNEAQ (reference sequence). The CDR3: CASSSESYGYTF. Written as DNA, the CDR3 is TGTGCCAGCAGCTCCGAGAGCTATGGCTACACCTTC.

Points on this clone: Other nucleotide sequences from this sample produce the same CDR3. V is TRBV6-5 and J is TRBJ1-5; the D gene is possibly TRBD1 (6 bases). V was clipped by 0 bases and J by 2 bases, with 11 bases between them. Germline CDR1 is MNHEY and CDR2 is SVGAGI. This CDR3 has 16 residues. The CDR3 region is CASSYSSRGGNQPQHF. Written as DNA, the CDR3 is TGTGCCAGCAGTTACTCGTCCAGGGGTGGCAATCAGCCCCAGCATTTT.

The V call is TRBV7-2, the J call TRBJ2-1; D is ambiguous. The V and J ends lost 3 bases and 5 bases respectively, with 8 bases between them. The germline V gene has CDR1 SGHTA and CDR2 FQGNSA. CDR3 size: 13 residues. The CDR3 DNA sequence: TGTGCCAGCAGCTTTTACTTGGACAATGAGCAGTTCTTC. Residues: CASSFYLDNEQFF.

The rearrangement links TRBV10-1 to TRBJ2-4; the D gene is possibly TRBD1 (6 bases). V was trimmed by 3 bases and J by 3 bases, leaving 15 bases between them. CDR3 length: 16 residues. Per germline, CDR1 WNHNN and CDR2 SYGVQD (reference sequence). This chain's CDR3 is CASSDEGVDGKNIQYF. CDR3 in DNA: TGCGCCAGCAGTGACGAGGGGGTCGATGGCAAAAACATTCAGTACTTC.

This clone was picked up a small number of times. The chain recombines TRBV6-5 with TRBJ2-7; the D gene is possibly TRBD1 (5 bases). This CDR3 contains 13 residues. Germline V gene data show CDR1 as MNHEY and CDR2 as SVGAGI. V was trimmed by 2 bases and J by 6 bases, leaving 11 bases between them. In DNA form, the CDR3 reads TGTGCCAGCAGTTACGGCAGGGCCGCCGAGCAGTACTTC. Translating it yields CASSYGRAAEQYF.

This clone has a handful of counts. V gene TRBV20-1 combines with J gene TRBJ2-5; D remains ambiguous. The CDR3 runs to 11 residues. The germline V and J ends were trimmed by 5 bases and 8 bases, with 12 bases remaining between them. Looked up from germline, CDR1 is DFQATT and CDR2 is SNEGSKA (reference sequence). The CDR3, as DNA: TGCAGTGCTTTCCGTGCCGATACCCAGTACTTC. Translated: CSAFRADTQYF.

The sample holds a few counts of this clone. V is TRBV5-1 and J is TRBJ2-3, with D unclear. The CDR3 consists of 14 residues. Between the trimmed V and J ends, which lost 0 bases and 3 bases, there was a span of 8 bases. Germline loops: CDR1 SGHRS, CDR2 YFSETQ. CDR3 loop: CASSLEAGTDTQYF. The CDR3 DNA reads as TGCGCCAGCAGCTTGGAGGCTGGGACAGATACGCAGTATTTT.

CDR3: CASSVSSGNEQFF. Here the CDR3 DNA reads TGTGCCAGCAGCGTATCCAGCGGCAATGAGCAGTTCTTC. The J gene is TRBJ2-1, the V gene TRBV9, with D possibly TRBD2 on 5 matching bases. The germline V and J ends were trimmed by 1 base and 6 bases, with 8 bases remaining between them. From germline, CDR1 is SGDLS and CDR2 YYNGEE. The CDR3 loop spans 13 amino acids. Supplemented by reference TRBV9 and TRBJ2-1, the full variable domain reads DSGVTQTPKHLITATGQRVTLRCSPRSGDLSVYWYQQSLDQGLQFLIQYYNGEERAKGNILERFSAQQFPDLHSELNLSSLELGDSALYFCASSVSSGNEQFFGPGTRLTVL.